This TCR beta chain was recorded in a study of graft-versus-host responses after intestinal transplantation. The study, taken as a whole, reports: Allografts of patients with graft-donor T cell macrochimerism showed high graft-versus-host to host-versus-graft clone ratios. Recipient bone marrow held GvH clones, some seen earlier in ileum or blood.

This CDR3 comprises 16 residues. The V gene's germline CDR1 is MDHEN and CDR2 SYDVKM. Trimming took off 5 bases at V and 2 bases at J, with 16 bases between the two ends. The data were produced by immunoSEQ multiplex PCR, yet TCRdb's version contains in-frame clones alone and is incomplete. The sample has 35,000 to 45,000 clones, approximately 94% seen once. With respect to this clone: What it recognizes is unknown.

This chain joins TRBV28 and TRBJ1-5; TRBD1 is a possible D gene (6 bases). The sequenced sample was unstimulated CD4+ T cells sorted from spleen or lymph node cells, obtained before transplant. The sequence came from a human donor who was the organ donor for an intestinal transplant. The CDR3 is CASSPQTGKGNQPQHF. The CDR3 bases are TGTGCCAGCAGTCCGCAAACAGGGAAGGGCAATCAGCCCCAGCATTTT.